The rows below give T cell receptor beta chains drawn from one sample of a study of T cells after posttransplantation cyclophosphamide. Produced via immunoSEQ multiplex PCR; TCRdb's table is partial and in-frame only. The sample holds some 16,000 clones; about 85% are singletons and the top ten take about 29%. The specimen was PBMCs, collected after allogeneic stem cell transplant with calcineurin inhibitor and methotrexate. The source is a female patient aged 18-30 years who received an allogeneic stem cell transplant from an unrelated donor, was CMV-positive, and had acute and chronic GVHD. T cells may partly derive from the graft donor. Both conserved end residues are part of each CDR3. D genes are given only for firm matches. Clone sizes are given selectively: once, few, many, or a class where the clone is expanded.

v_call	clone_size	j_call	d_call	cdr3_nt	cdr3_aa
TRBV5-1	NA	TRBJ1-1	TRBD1	TGCGCCAGCGCCTCACAGGGGCGGGCCACTGAAGCTTTCTTT	CASASQGRATEAFF
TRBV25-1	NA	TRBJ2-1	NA	TGTGCCAGCAGTGAATTAGGGGTTGCGCAGTTCTTC	CASSELGVAQFF
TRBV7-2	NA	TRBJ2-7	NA	TGTGCCAGCAGTTTTGGGACACCCTACGAGCAGTACTTC	CASSFGTPYEQYF
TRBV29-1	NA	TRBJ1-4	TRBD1	TGCAGCGCCCACGGACAGGGGAATGAAAAACTGTTTTTT	CSAHGQGNEKLFF
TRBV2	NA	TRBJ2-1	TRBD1	TGTGCCAGCAGTGATTGGGGACAGGGCCTAAATGAGCAGTTCTTC	CASSDWGQGLNEQFF
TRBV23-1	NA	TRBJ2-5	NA	TGCGCCAGCGGGGGGACTGCGTCCGGGGGAGAGACCCAGTACTTC	CASGGTASGGETQYF
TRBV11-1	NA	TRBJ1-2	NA	TGTGCCAGCAGCTTAGCCCCCGGCGGGGATGGCTACACCTTC	CASSLAPGGDGYTF
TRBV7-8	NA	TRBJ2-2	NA	TGTGCCAGCAGCTTGGTTGTAGCTGCCGGCACCGGGGAGCTGTTTTTT	CASSLVVAAGTGELFF
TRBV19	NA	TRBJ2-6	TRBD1	TGTGCCAGTAGTAACTCCCGGTGGGCAGGGGGCTCTGGGGCCAACGTCCTGACTTTC	CASSNSRWAGGSGANVLTF
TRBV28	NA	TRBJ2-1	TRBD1	TGTGCCAGCACGCCGGGACAGGGATGGCACAATGAGCAGTTCTTC	CASTPGQGWHNEQFF
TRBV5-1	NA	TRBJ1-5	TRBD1	TGCGCCAGCAGCACCACCGGGACAGATCAGCCCCAGCATTTT	CASSTTGTDQPQHF
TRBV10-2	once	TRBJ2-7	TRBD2	TGCACCAGCAGAGTCGGGAGGGCCTACGAGCAGTACTTC	CTSRVGRAYEQYF
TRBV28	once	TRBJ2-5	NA	TGTGCCAGCAGTTCCCAGGACGGGGGCCAAGAGACCCAGTACTTC	CASSSQDGGQETQYF
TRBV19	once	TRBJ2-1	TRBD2	TGTGCCAGTAACAAAGCGGGAGGTCCGTACAATGAGCAGTTCTTC	CASNKAGGPYNEQFF
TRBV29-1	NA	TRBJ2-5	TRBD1	TGCAGCGTTGATGGGGGAGAACAGGGGCTCGACCCTGAAGAGACCCAGTACTTC	CSVDGGEQGLDPEETQYF
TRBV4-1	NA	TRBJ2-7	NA	TGCGCCAGCAGCCAAGAGCGGGACAGTTATGGAGACGAGCAGTACTTC	CASSQERDSYGDEQYF
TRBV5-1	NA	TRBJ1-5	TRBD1	TGCGCCAGCAGCATTAGCGACAGGGAACGGCAGCCCCAGCATTTT	CASSISDRERQPQHF
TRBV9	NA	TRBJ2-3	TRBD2	TGTGCCAGCAGCGTAGGTGGGAGCGGGGGCAGCACAGATACGCAGTATTTT	CASSVGGSGGSTDTQYF
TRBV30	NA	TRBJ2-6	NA	TGTGCCTGGAGTTCAACAGGGAGCTCTGGGGCCAACGTCCTGACTTTC	CAWSSTGSSGANVLTF
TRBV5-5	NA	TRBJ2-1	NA	TGTGCCAGCAGCTTAGAACAGGGAAATTTTAATGAGCAGTTCTTC	CASSLEQGNFNEQFF
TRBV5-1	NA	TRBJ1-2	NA	TGCGCCAGCAGGCGGGGGGCGCCGGATGGCTACACCTTC	CASRRGAPDGYTF
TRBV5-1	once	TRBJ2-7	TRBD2	TGCGCCAGCAGCTTGGAGGCTAGCGGGTCCTACGAGCAGTACTTC	CASSLEASGSYEQYF
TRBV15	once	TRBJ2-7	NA	TGTGCCACCAGAGATCCTTCAGGGGACGGGGCCTACGAGCAGTACTTC	CATRDPSGDGAYEQYF
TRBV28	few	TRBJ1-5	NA	TGTGCCAGCAGTTCGATCAGGGGCAATCAGCCCCAGCATTTT	CASSSIRGNQPQHF
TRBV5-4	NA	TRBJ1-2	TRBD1	TGTGCCAGCAGTAACAGGGGGATCTATGGCTACACCTTC	CASSNRGIYGYTF
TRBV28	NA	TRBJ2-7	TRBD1	TGTGCCAGCAGTTTATGGGGACAGGGAAGATACGAGCAGTACTTC	CASSLWGQGRYEQYF
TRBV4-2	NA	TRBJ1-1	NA	TGTGCCAGCAGCCACCAGGAGGGGAACACTGAAGCTTTCTTT	CASSHQEGNTEAFF
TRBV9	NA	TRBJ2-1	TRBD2	TGTGCCAGCAGCGTAGAAGCTGGGGGGGGGCAGTTCTTC	CASSVEAGGGQFF
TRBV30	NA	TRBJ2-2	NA	TGTGCCTGGAGCGGGACGAACACCGGGGAGCTGTTTTTT	CAWSGTNTGELFF
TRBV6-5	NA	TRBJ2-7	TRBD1	TGTGCCAGCAGTTACCATGGGACAGCCTACGAGCAGTACTTC	CASSYHGTAYEQYF
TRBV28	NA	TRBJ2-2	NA	TGTGCCAGCAGTACGACAGGGAACACCGGGGAGCTGTTTTTT	CASSTTGNTGELFF
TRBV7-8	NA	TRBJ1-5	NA	TGTGCCAGCAGCTTACGGCGAACGGCAGGCCCCAATCAGCCCCAGCATTTT	CASSLRRTAGPNQPQHF
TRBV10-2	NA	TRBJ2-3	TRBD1	TGCGCCAGCAGCCGGGACAGGGTTGGCACAGATACGCAGTATTTT	CASSRDRVGTDTQYF
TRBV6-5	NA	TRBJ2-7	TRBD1	TGTGCCAGCAGTTACTCCAGGGGGCCCCCCTACGAGCAGTACTTC	CASSYSRGPPYEQYF
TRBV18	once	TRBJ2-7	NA	TGTGCCAGCTCACCAGGCGACAGCTACGAGCAGTACTTC	CASSPGDSYEQYF
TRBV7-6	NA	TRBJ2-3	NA	TGTGCCAGCAGCACACGGCTAGCAGCAGATACGCAGTATTTT	CASSTRLAADTQYF
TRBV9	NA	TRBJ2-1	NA	TGTGCCAGCAGCGTAGGAGGGCTCGGGGGGCGCGATGAGCAGTTCTTC	CASSVGGLGGRDEQFF
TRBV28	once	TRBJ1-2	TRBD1	TGTGCCAGCAGTTTCAGGGGGCGAGGGGGCTACACCTTC	CASSFRGRGGYTF
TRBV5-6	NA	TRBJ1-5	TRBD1	TGTGCCAGCAGCTACAGGGGGCCGGGGCCCCAGCATTTT	CASSYRGPGPQHF
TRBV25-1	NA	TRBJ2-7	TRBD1	TGTGCCAGCAGTGAGGGGTACAGGGGCGACGAGCAGTACTTC	CASSEGYRGDEQYF
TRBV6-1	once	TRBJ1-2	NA	TGTGCCAGCAGTGAACCGAACGGCAGGGCGGACGGCTACACCTTC	CASSEPNGRADGYTF
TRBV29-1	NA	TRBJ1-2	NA	TGCAGCGTTGAAAGGGGGTCGGGGTATGGCTACACCTTC	CSVERGSGYGYTF
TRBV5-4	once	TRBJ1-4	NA	TGTGCCAGCAGCTTGGAAGGATTGGGCGATTCAACTAATGAAAAACTGTTTTTT	CASSLEGLGDSTNEKLFF
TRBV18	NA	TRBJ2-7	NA	TGTGCCAGCTCACCACCAAGACAGCACGGGCAGTACTTC	CASSPPRQHGQYF
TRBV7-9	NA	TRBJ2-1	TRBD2	TGTGCCAGCAGCTCGGGCGTTGGACTAGCGGAATACAATGAGCAGTTCTTC	CASSSGVGLAEYNEQFF
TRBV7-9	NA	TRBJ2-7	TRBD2	TGTGCCAGCAGCCCTGAAGGGGGTAGCGGGAGGTACGAGCAGTACTTC	CASSPEGGSGRYEQYF
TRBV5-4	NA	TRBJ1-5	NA	TGTGCCAGCAGCCCCGGGGTAGGCGCCCAGCCCCAGCATTTT	CASSPGVGAQPQHF
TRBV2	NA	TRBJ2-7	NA	TGTGCCAGCAGTGAGAGGGTGGGGCAGTACTTC	CASSERVGQYF
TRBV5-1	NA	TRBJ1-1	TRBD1	TGCGCCAGCAGGAACAGGGGGCTCACTGAAGCTTTCTTT	CASRNRGLTEAFF
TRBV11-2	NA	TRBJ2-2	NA	TGTGCCAGCAGTCCCGACAGGATTCGGACCGGGGAGCTGTTTTTT	CASSPDRIRTGELFF
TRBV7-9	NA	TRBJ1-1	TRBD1	TGTGCCAGCAGCCTACACGAGGGACAGTACACTGAAGCTTTCTTT	CASSLHEGQYTEAFF
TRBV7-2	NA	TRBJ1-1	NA	TGTGCCAGCAGCTTACAGGTTTACAACACTGAAGCTTTCTTT	CASSLQVYNTEAFF
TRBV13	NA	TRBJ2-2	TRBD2	TGTGCCAGCAGCTCAAGACTAGCTTCAACCGGGGAGCTGTTTTTT	CASSSRLASTGELFF
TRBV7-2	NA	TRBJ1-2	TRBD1	TGTGCCAGCAGCTTACAGGGGGCGCTCTATGGCTACACCTTC	CASSLQGALYGYTF
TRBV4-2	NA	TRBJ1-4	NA	TGTGCCAGCAGCCCCGAGGGGGCTAATGAAAAACTGTTTTTT	CASSPEGANEKLFF
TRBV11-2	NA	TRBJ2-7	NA	TGTGCCAGCAGCTTATTTTCCAGGTCCACCTACGAGCAGTACTTC	CASSLFSRSTYEQYF
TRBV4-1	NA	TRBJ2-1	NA	TGCGCCAGCAGCCAAGAGTGGCTCCCTTTCAATGAGCAGTTCTTC	CASSQEWLPFNEQFF
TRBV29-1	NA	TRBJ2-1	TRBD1	TGCAGCGTTGAACGGGTTGGGACAGGGTCCTACAATGAGCAGTTCTTC	CSVERVGTGSYNEQFF